The clone carrying this T cell receptor beta chain was recorded a few times. This sample is drawn from a study of shared clonotypes between healthy human individuals. Only in-frame clones appear in the TCRdb table, and some are missing; sequencing was by immunoSEQ multiplex PCR. Here the sample spans about 1.5 million clones, around 98% being singletons. The CDR3 spans 15 residues. V lost 7 bases and J 2 bases, leaving 15 bases between the germline ends. Germline CDR1 reads SNHLY; CDR2 reads FYNNEI. The TCR sequence derives from a man aged 25 to 40 in good health. The sample consisted of naive CD4+ T cells sorted from blood. The subset: CD45RA+ positively selected. The chain uses TRBV2 and TRBJ1-5, with D perhaps matching TRBD1 (5 bases). DNA of the CDR3: TGTGCCAGCAAAGGGCGCGGGACGGGCAATCAGCCCCAGCATTTT. The encoded protein is CASKGRGTGNQPQHF.